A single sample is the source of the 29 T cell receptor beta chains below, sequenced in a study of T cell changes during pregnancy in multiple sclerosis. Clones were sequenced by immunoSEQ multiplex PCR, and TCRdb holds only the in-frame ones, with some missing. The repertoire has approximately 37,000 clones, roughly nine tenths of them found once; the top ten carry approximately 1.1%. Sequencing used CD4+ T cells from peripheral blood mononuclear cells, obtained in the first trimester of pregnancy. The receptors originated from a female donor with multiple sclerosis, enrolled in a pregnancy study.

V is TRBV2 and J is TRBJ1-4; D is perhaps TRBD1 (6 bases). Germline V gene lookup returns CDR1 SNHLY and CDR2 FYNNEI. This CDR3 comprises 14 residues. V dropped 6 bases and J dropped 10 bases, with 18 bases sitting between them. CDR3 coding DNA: TGTGCCAGCAGAGAAACAGGGTACAACGGAAAACTGTTTTTT. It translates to CASRETGYNGKLFF. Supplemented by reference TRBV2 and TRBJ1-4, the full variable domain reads EPEVTQTPSHQVTQMGQEVILRCVPISNHLYFYWYRQILGQKVEFLVSFYNNEISEKSEIFDDQFSVERPDGSNFTLKIRSTKLEDSAMYFCASRETGYNGKLFFGSGTQLSVL.

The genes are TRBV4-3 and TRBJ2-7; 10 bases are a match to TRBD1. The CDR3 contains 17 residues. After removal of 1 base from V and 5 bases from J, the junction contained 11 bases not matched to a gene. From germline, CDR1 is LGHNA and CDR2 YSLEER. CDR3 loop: CASSQGPPGQGFHEQYF. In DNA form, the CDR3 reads TGCGCCAGCAGCCAAGGACCTCCGGGACAGGGGTTTCACGAGCAGTACTTC.

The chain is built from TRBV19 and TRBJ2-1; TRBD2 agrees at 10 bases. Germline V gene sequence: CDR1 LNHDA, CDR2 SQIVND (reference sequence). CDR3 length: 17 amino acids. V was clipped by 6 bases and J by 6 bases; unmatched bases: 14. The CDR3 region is CASSAGSASGSRNEQFF. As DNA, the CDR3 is TGTGCCAGTAGCGCAGGGTCGGCTAGCGGGAGTCGCAATGAGCAGTTCTTC.

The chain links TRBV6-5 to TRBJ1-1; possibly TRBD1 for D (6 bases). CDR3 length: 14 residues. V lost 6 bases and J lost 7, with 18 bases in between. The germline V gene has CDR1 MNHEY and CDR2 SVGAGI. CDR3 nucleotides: TGTGCCAGCAGAACATCACAGGGTAGGGATGAAGCTTTCTTT. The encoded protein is CASRTSQGRDEAFF.

The CDR3 spells CASSVSSGSTDTQYF. For the CDR3, the DNA is TGTGCCAGCAGCGTATCTAGCGGGAGCACAGATACGCAGTATTTT. The chain links TRBV9 to TRBJ2-3; 8 bases match TRBD2. The CDR3 is 15 residues long. The junction had 1 base not matched to a gene; V was cut back by 1 base and J by 0 bases. CDR1 is SGDLS and CDR2 is YYNGEE in the germline V gene.

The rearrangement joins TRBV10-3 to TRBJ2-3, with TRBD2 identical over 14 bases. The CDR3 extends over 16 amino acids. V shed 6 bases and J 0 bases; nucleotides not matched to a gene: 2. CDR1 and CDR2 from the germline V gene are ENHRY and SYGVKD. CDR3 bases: TGTGCCATCAGGGGGACTAGCGGGGGCAGCACAGATACGCAGTATTTT. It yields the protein CAIRGTSGGSTDTQYF.

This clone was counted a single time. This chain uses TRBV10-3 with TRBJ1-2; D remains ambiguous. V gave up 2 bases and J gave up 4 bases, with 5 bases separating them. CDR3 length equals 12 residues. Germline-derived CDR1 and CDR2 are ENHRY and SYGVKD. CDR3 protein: CAISETAYGYTF. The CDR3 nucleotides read TGTGCCATCAGTGAGACTGCCTATGGCTACACCTTC.

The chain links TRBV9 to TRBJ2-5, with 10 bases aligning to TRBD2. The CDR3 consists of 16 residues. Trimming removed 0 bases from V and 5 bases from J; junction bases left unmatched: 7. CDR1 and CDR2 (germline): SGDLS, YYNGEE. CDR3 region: CASSVGLAGEVETQYF. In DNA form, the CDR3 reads TGTGCCAGCAGCGTAGGGCTAGCGGGAGAGGTGGAGACCCAGTACTTC.

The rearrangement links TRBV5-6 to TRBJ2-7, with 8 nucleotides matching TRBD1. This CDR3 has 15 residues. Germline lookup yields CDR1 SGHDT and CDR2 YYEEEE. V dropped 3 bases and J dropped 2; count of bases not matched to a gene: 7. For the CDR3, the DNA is TGTGCCAGCAGCTCCGACAGGGGCCTCCCCTACGAGCAGTACTTC. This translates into CASSSDRGLPYEQYF.

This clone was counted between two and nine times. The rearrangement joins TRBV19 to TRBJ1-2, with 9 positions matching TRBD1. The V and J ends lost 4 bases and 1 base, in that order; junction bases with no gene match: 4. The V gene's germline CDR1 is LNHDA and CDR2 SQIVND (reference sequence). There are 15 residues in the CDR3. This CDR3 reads CASSNPGQGNYGYTF. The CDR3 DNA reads TGTGCCAGTAGTAACCCGGGACAGGGTAACTATGGCTACACCTTC.

DNA for the CDR3: TGTGCCAGCAGCTTAGGACAGGGAAGGGAGGAAAAACTGTTTTTT. Translating gives CASSLGQGREEKLFF. V gene TRBV7-9 combines with J gene TRBJ1-4; 7 nucleotides agree with TRBD1. Germline V gives CDR1 SEHNR, CDR2 FQNEAQ (reference sequence). This CDR3 contains 15 residues. Losses at the gene ends were 1 base for V and 8 bases for J; bases not matched to a gene: 7.

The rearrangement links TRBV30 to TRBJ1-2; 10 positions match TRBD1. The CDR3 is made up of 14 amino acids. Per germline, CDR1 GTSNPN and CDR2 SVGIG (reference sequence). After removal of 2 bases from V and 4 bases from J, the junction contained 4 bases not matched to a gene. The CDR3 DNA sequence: TGTGCCTGGAGTAGTGACAGGGGGCTCTATGGCTACACCTTC. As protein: CAWSSDRGLYGYTF. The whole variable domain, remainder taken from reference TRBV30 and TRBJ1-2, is SQTIHQWPATLVQPVGSPLSLECTVEGTSNPNLYWYRQAAGRGLQLLFYSVGIGQISSEVPQNLSASRPQDRQFILSSKKLLLSDSGFYLCAWSSDRGLYGYTFGSGTRLTVV.

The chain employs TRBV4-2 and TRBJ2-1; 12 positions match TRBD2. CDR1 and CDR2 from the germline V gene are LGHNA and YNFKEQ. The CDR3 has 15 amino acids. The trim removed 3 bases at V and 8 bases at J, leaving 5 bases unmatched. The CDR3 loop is CASSQPLAGGDEQFF. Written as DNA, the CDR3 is TGTGCCAGCAGCCAGCCCCTAGCGGGAGGGGATGAGCAGTTCTTC.

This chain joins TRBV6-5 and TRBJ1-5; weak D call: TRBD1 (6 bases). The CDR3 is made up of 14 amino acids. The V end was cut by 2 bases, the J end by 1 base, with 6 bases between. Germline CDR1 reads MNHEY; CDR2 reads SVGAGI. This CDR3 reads CASSYGQSNQPQHF. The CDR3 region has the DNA TGTGCCAGCAGTTACGGACAGAGCAATCAGCCCCAGCATTTT.

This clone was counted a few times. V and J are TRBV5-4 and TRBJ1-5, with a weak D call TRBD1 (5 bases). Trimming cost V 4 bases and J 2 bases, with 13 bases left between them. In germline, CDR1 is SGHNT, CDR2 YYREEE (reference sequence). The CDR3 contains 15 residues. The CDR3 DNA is TGTGCCAGCAGCGATCAGGGCGTCGGCAATCAGCCCCAGCATTTT. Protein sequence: CASSDQGVGNQPQHF.

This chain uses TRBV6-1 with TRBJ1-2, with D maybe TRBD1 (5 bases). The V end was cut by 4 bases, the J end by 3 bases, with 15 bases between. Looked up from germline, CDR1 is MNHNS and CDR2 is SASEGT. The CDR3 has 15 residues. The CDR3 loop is CASSVDSRYHYGYTF. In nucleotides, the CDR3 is TGTGCCAGCAGTGTTGACAGCCGGTATCACTATGGCTACACCTTC.

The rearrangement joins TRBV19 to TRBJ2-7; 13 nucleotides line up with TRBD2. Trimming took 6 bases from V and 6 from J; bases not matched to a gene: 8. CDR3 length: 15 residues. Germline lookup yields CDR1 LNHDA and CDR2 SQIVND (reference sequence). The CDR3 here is CASSQLAGGRREQYF. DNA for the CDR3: TGTGCCAGTAGCCAACTAGCGGGAGGGCGTCGCGAGCAGTACTTC.

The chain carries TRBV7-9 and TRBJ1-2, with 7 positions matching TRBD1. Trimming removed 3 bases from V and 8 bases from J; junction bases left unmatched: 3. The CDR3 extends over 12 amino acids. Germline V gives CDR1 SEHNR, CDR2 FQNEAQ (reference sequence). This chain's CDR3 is CASSFDREGYTF. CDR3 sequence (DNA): TGTGCCAGCAGCTTCGACAGGGAAGGCTACACCTTC.

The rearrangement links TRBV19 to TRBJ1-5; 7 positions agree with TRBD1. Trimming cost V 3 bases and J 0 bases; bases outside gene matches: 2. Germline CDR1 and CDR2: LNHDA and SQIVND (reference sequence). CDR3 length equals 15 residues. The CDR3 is CASSIDRDSNQPQHF. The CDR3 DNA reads TGTGCCAGTAGTATTGACAGGGATAGCAATCAGCCCCAGCATTTT.

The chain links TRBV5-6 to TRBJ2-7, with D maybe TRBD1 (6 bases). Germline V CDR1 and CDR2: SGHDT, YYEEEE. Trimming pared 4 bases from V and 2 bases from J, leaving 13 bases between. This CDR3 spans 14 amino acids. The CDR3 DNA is TGTGCCAGCAGCCGAGTTGACAGGACCTACGAGCAGTACTTC. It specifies CASSRVDRTYEQYF.

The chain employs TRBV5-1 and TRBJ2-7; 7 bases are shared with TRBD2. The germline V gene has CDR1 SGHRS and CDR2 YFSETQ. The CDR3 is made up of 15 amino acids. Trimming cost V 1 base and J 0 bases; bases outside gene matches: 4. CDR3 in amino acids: CASSLSSGVSYEQYF. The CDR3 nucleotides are TGCGCCAGCAGCTTGTCTAGCGGCGTCTCCTACGAGCAGTACTTC.

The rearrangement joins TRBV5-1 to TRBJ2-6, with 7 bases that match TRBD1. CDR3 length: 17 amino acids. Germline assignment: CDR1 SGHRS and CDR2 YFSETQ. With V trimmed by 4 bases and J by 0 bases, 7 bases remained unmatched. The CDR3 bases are TGCGCCAGCAGCCTCGGACAGGCGCCCTCTGGGGCCAACGTCCTGACTTTC. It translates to CASSLGQAPSGANVLTF.

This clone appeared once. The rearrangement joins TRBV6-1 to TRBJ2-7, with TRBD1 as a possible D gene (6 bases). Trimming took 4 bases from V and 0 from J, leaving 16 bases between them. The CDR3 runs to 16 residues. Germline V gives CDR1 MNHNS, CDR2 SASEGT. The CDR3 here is CASSGRQDTSSYEQYF. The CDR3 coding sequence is TGTGCCAGCAGTGGTAGACAGGACACGAGCTCCTACGAGCAGTACTTC.

The CDR3 sequence is CAISEPAESGAWTEAFF. The CDR3 nucleotides read TGTGCCATCAGTGAACCCGCTGAATCAGGGGCCTGGACTGAAGCTTTCTTT. The chain has TRBV10-3 and TRBJ1-1, with D perhaps matching TRBD1 (6 bases). This CDR3 spans 17 amino acids. V gave up 3 bases and J gave up 5 bases, with 22 bases separating them. Germline V gene data show CDR1 as ENHRY and CDR2 as SYGVKD.

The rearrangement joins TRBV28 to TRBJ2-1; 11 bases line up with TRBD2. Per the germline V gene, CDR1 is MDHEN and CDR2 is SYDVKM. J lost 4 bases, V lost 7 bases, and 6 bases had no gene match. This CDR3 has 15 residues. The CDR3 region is CASKLAGGLYNEQFF. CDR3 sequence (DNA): TGTGCCAGCAAATTAGCGGGAGGGCTATACAATGAGCAGTTCTTC.

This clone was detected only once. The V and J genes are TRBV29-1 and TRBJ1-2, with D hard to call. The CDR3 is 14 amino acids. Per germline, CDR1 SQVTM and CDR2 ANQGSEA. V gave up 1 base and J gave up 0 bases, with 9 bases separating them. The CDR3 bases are TGCAGCGTTGAAGGAGGTCCCACTAACTATGGCTACACCTTC. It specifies CSVEGGPTNYGYTF.

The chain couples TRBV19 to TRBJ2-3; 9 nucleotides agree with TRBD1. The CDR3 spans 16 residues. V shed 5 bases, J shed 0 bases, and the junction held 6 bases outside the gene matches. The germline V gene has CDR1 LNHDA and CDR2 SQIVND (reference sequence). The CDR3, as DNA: TGTGCCAGTAGTTCGACCGGACAGGGGAGCACAGATACGCAGTATTTT. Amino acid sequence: CASSSTGQGSTDTQYF.

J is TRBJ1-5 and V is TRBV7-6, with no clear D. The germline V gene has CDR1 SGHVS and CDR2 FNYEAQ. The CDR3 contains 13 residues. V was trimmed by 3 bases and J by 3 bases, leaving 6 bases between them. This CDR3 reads CASSFSDNQPQHF. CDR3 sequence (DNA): TGTGCCAGCAGCTTTTCAGACAATCAGCCCCAGCATTTT.

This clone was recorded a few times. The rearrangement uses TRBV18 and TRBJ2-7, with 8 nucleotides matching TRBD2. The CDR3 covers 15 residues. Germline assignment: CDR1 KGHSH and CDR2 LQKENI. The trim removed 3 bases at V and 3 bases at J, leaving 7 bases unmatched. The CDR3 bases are TGTGCCAGCTCACCTAGCGGGATGGTGGTCTACGAGCAGTACTTC. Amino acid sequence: CASSPSGMVVYEQYF.